A single sample is the source of the 27 T cell receptor beta chains below, sequenced in a study of graft-versus-host responses after intestinal transplantation. These TCRs' antigens remain unknown. Measured with immunoSEQ multiplex PCR; TCRdb has only the in-frame clones, and not every one. The sample lists around 90,000 clones, 92% occurring once. The source material was unstimulated CD8+ T cells sorted from spleen or lymph node cells, sampled before transplant. Receptor source: a human donor who was the organ donor for an intestinal transplant.

This chain joins TRBV7-6 and TRBJ2-7; possibly TRBD2 for D (5 bases). The CDR3 length is 14 residues. Deletions cut 3 bases from V and 2 bases from J, with 11 bases between. Germline loops: CDR1 SGHVS, CDR2 FNYEAQ. The CDR3 region has the DNA TGTGCCAGCAGCTTTTTTCCTAGCCCCTACGAGCAGTACTTC. This codes for CASSFFPSPYEQYF.

V is TRBV5-8 and J is TRBJ2-7; D is unresolved. Trimming shortened V by 4 bases and J by 3 bases, and 17 bases separated the two germline ends. Germline values: CDR1 SGHTS, CDR2 YDEGEE. The CDR3 has 15 residues. CDR3 protein: CASSPIGALVYEQYF. The CDR3 DNA reads TGTGCCAGCAGCCCCATCGGTGCCCTTGTCTACGAGCAGTACTTC.

The CDR3 here is CASSPLDRGRVYEQYF. The DNA for the CDR3 is TGTGCCAGCTCACCACTGGACAGGGGGAGAGTCTACGAGCAGTACTTC. The genes are TRBV18 and TRBJ2-7; 10 bases are shared with TRBD1. The CDR3 length is 16 residues. Per the germline V gene, CDR1 is KGHSH and CDR2 is LQKENI. J gave up 3 bases and V 1 base, and 6 bases lay outside the gene matches.

This clone was counted a single time. This rearrangement joins TRBV19 to TRBJ2-2; D is ambiguous. CDR1 and CDR2 from the germline V gene are LNHDA and SQIVND (reference sequence). V was shortened by 6 bases and J by 6 bases, with 14 bases between the two germline ends. This CDR3 region has 14 residues. CDR3 bases: TGTGCCAGTAGAGTGAGTCTCTCATCCGGGGAGCTGTTTTTT. Its protein is CASRVSLSSGELFF.

This clone was counted once. This rearrangement joins TRBV29-1 to TRBJ2-1, with D perhaps matching TRBD2 (5 bases). V lost 4 bases, J lost 8 bases, and 15 bases lay in between. The CDR3 has 13 residues. Germline V lookup: CDR1 SQVTM, CDR2 ANQGSEA. CDR3 sequence (DNA): TGCAGCGTTGTAGTAGCAGAGGGCGATGAGCAGTTCTTC. As protein: CSVVVAEGDEQFF.

The CDR3 here is CASSLLLFGTGGNGYTF. The CDR3 DNA reads as TGTGCCAGCAGCTTGCTTTTATTCGGGACAGGGGGCAATGGCTACACCTTC. The genes are TRBV5-4 and TRBJ1-2; 12 nucleotides line up with TRBD1. Germline V gene lookup returns CDR1 SGHNT and CDR2 YYREEE (reference sequence). The CDR3 sequence is 17 residues long. The trim removed 1 base at V and 6 bases at J, leaving 10 bases unmatched.

Only one count was recorded for this clone. The rearrangement joins TRBV4-1 to TRBJ2-3; TRBD2 agrees at 12 bases. The CDR3 length is 16 residues. V trimming: 5 bases; J trimming: 2 bases; junction bases outside the gene matches: 5. CDR1 MGHRA and CDR2 YSYEKL come from the germline V gene. CDR3 sequence: CASSTGLAGLTDTQYF. Here the CDR3 DNA reads TGCGCCAGCAGCACTGGACTAGCGGGACTCACAGATACGCAGTATTTT.

The rearrangement uses TRBV28 and TRBJ2-5, with D perhaps matching TRBD2 (5 bases). Trimming pared 5 bases from V and 3 bases from J, leaving 7 bases between. The CDR3 consists of 12 residues. Germline CDR1 reads MDHEN; CDR2 reads SYDVKM. For the CDR3, the DNA is TGTGCCAGCAGTGAGGGTAAAGAGACCCAGTACTTC. Protein: CASSEGKETQYF. The variable domain in full, completed from reference TRBV28 and TRBJ2-5, reads DVKVTQSSRYLVKRTGEKVFLECVQDMDHENMFWYRQDPGLGLRLIYFSYDVKMKEKGDIPEGYSVSREKKERFSLILESASTNQTSMYLCASSEGKETQYFGPGTRLLVL.

A single count supports this clone. The chain couples TRBV29-1 to TRBJ2-5; tentatively, D is TRBD2 (6 bases). This CDR3 has 15 amino acids. Germline V gives CDR1 SQVTM, CDR2 ANQGSEA. V shed 1 base and J shed 2 bases, with 14 bases lying between them. The CDR3 sequence is CSVEVSGGIQETQYF. The CDR3 bases are TGCAGCGTTGAAGTGTCTGGGGGGATTCAAGAGACCCAGTACTTC.

The J gene is TRBJ2-7, the V gene TRBV10-1, with TRBD2 matching over 11 bases. From germline, CDR1 is WNHNN and CDR2 SYGVQD (reference sequence). V trimming: 3 bases; J trimming: 7 bases; junction bases outside the gene matches: 5. The CDR3 has 14 residues. The CDR3 loop is CASSETSGSGEQYF. For the CDR3, the DNA is TGCGCCAGCAGTGAAACTAGCGGGAGTGGTGAGCAGTACTTC.

The chain's CDR3 is CASSFVWRNEKLFF. The CDR3 DNA sequence: TGTGCCAGCAGTTTTGTGTGGAGAAACGAAAAACTGTTTTTT. This chain links TRBV28 with TRBJ1-4; D gene ambiguous. This CDR3 is built from 14 residues. From germline, CDR1 is MDHEN and CDR2 SYDVKM. The germline V and J ends were trimmed by 3 bases and 8 bases, with 13 bases remaining between them.

The chain employs TRBV27 and TRBJ1-2; 9 bases map to TRBD1. In germline, CDR1 is MNHEY, CDR2 SMNVEV (reference sequence). The V and J ends lost 10 bases and 5 bases, in that order; junction bases with no gene match: 20. The CDR3 is 17 amino acids. This chain's CDR3 is CATLHRDREAGRYGYTF. The CDR3 DNA reads TGTGCCACCCTACACCGGGACAGGGAGGCAGGGCGGTATGGCTACACCTTC.

This chain connects TRBV7-9 to TRBJ2-7; maybe TRBD2 (5 bases). The CDR3 covers 13 residues. V lost 5 bases to trimming and J lost 4 bases, with 12 bases between them. Germline V gives CDR1 SEHNR, CDR2 FQNEAQ (reference sequence). The CDR3 nucleotides read TGTGCCAGCAGCCTACGGACGGGATACGAGCAGTACTTC. Its translation: CASSLRTGYEQYF. Full variable domain (remainder filled in from reference TRBV7-9 and TRBJ2-7): DTGVSQNPRHKITKRGQNVTFRCDPISEHNRLYWYRQTLGQGPEFLTYFQNEAQLEKSRLLSDRFSAERPKGSFSTLEIQRTEQGDSAMYLCASSLRTGYEQYFGPGTRLTVT.

The chain employs TRBV15 and TRBJ2-2, with 11 bases that match TRBD1. Germline CDR1 LNHNV, CDR2 YYDKDF (reference sequence). The CDR3 has 18 residues. Unmatched junction bases numbered 9, after V lost 6 bases and J lost 0 bases. DNA for the CDR3: TGTGCCACCAGTTTGGACAGGGGGCGCGATTCGAACACCGGGGAGCTGTTTTTT. It encodes CATSLDRGRDSNTGELFF.

J is TRBJ1-1 and V is TRBV27; no firm D call. Germline values: CDR1 MNHEY, CDR2 SMNVEV (reference sequence). CDR3 length equals 14 residues. The V end lost 3 bases, the J end lost 8 bases, and 16 bases lay between the germline ends. CDR3 DNA: TGTGCCAGCAGTTTCTTAGGGAGGCCGGCGGAAGCTTTCTTT. It translates to CASSFLGRPAEAFF.

This clone was counted once. J is TRBJ2-3 and V is TRBV27; 7 nucleotides align to TRBD1. The germline gives CDR1 MNHEY, CDR2 SMNVEV (reference sequence). The CDR3 spans 16 residues. V shed 6 bases, J shed 2 bases, and the junction held 11 bases outside the gene matches. Here the CDR3 DNA reads TGTGCCAGCAGCTCCCCTGGGACAGACTCCACAGATACGCAGTATTTT. This gives the protein CASSSPGTDSTDTQYF.

The chain couples TRBV30 to TRBJ1-5; 7 positions agree with TRBD1. Germline V gives CDR1 GTSNPN, CDR2 SVGIG (reference sequence). The CDR3 covers 17 residues. J gave up 4 bases and V 1 base, and 13 bases lay outside the gene matches. CDR3 sequence: CAWSEKTGPILNQPQHF. The CDR3 coding sequence is TGTGCCTGGAGTGAAAAGACAGGGCCAATCTTAAATCAGCCCCAGCATTTT.

The V and J genes are TRBV18 and TRBJ2-7, with a possible D match to TRBD2 (6 bases). CDR3 length: 17 amino acids. V was cut by 6 bases and J by 3 bases, with 24 bases left in between. Germline V gives CDR1 KGHSH, CDR2 LQKENI. The CDR3 region is CASSKSWGEQGGYEQYF. CDR3 nucleotides: TGTGCCAGCTCCAAATCTTGGGGGGAGCAAGGCGGCTACGAGCAGTACTTC.

V and J are TRBV19 and TRBJ1-1; D is perhaps TRBD1 (6 bases). There are 17 residues in the CDR3. Trimming took 3 bases from V and 2 from J, leaving 19 bases between them. CDR1 is LNHDA and CDR2 is SQIVND in the germline V gene (reference sequence). The DNA of the CDR3 is TGTGCCAGTAGTATCGATTCGACAGGAGGCCTTAACACTGAAGCTTTCTTT. Translation: CASSIDSTGGLNTEAFF.

The V call is TRBV6-1, the J call TRBJ2-1; 12 bases match TRBD2. The germline CDR1 and CDR2 sequences are MNHNS and SASEGT. There are 13 residues in the CDR3. The V gene end was trimmed by 9 bases and the J gene end by 6 bases; junction bases not matched to a gene: 3. CDR3: CASILAGGNEQFF. In DNA, the CDR3 is TGTGCCAGTATACTAGCGGGGGGCAATGAGCAGTTCTTC.

V and J are TRBV9 and TRBJ1-6; D unclear. The germline gives CDR1 SGDLS, CDR2 YYNGEE. Trimming stripped 0 bases from V and 7 bases from J, with 8 bases between. The CDR3 runs to 14 residues. In DNA, the CDR3 is TGTGCCAGCAGCGTAGACGGGGAAAATTCACCCCTCCACTTT. This gives the protein CASSVDGENSPLHF.

This chain connects TRBV5-4 to TRBJ2-7; D possibly corresponds to TRBD2 (6 bases). Germline V gene sequence: CDR1 SGHNT, CDR2 YYREEE (reference sequence). The V gene lost 4 bases and the J gene lost 4 bases, with 15 bases spanning the gap. The CDR3 is made up of 14 amino acids. The CDR3 reads CASSPVGREYEQYF. CDR3 nucleotide sequence: TGTGCCAGCAGCCCGGTGGGGCGGGAATACGAGCAGTACTTC. Filled out from reference TRBV5-4 and TRBJ2-7, the complete variable domain reads ETGVTQSPTHLIKTRGQQVTLRCSSQSGHNTVSWYQQALGQGPQFIFQYYREEENGRGNFPPRFSGLQFPNYSSELNVNALELDDSALYLCASSPVGREYEQYFGPGTRLTVT.

This rearrangement joins TRBV28 to TRBJ2-7; D perhaps matches TRBD2 (5 bases). With 9 bases removed from V and 2 bases from J, the gap between germline ends came to 17 bases. The CDR3 is 14 residues long. Germline loops: CDR1 MDHEN, CDR2 SYDVKM. The CDR3 loop reads CASVGRRVPYEQYF. In nucleotides, the CDR3 is TGTGCCAGTGTCGGGCGGCGGGTCCCCTACGAGCAGTACTTC.

The chain couples TRBV19 to TRBJ2-1; TRBD2 matches at 9 bases. The germline V gene encodes CDR1 LNHDA and CDR2 SQIVND (reference sequence). The V and J ends lost 3 bases and 3 bases, in that order; junction bases with no gene match: 3. The CDR3 extends over 15 amino acids. CDR3 protein: CASSMAGGSYNEQFF. The CDR3 region has the DNA TGTGCCAGTAGTATGGCGGGAGGGAGCTACAATGAGCAGTTCTTC.

V is TRBV9 and J is TRBJ1-2; no definite D call. This CDR3 has 17 amino acids. With 0 bases removed from V and 4 bases from J, the gap between germline ends came to 19 bases. The germline CDR1 and CDR2 sequences are SGDLS and YYNGEE. The DNA for the CDR3 is TGTGCCAGCAGCGTAGGAACCGATTCCTCGGGATTCTATGGCTACACCTTC. Protein sequence: CASSVGTDSSGFYGYTF.

The genes are TRBV5-1 and TRBJ2-3, with 11 bases that match TRBD2. CDR3 size: 20 residues. Germline assignment: CDR1 SGHRS and CDR2 YFSETQ. V was clipped by 1 base and J by 6 bases; unmatched bases: 19. CDR3 amino acids: CASSLFPSGGTPELRDTQYF. For the CDR3, the DNA is TGCGCCAGCAGCTTGTTTCCTAGCGGGGGGACCCCCGAGTTACGGGATACGCAGTATTTT.

The chain carries TRBV2 and TRBJ2-7, with 12 bases lining up with TRBD2. V was clipped by 6 bases and J by 4 bases; unmatched bases: 7. This CDR3 has 15 residues. CDR1 and CDR2 (germline): SNHLY, FYNNEI. The CDR3 region is CASRVGLAGNYEQYF. The CDR3 nucleotides read TGTGCCAGCAGGGTTGGACTAGCGGGAAATTACGAGCAGTACTTC.